This T cell receptor (beta chain) was observed in a study of cytomegalovirus exposure and HLA in healthy donors. Study-wide results and limits: There was a cluster of highly shared sequence variants that was likely a sequencing artifact. Compared with the roughly 700-donor mean, an Asian-associated ancestry cluster reportedly had fewer N-insertions, according to a later analysis. Later analysis suggested links between common viral pathogens and several top significant clusters.

With respect to this clone: What it binds is not known.

60 Vbeta and 13 Jbeta primers were used in PCR. Produced via immunoSEQ multiplex PCR; TCRdb's table is partial and in-frame only. Of 100,000 to 150,000 clones in the sample, approximately 78% were seen once. Germline V gene sequence: CDR1 SGHNT, CDR2 YENEEA. Unmatched junction bases numbered 2, after V lost 5 bases and J lost 0 bases. This CDR3 has 15 amino acids. The TCR comes from a woman aged 25-40 years in good health and CMV-seronegative. The sequencing input was PBMCs. The genes are TRBV11-3 and TRBJ1-5, with 9 bases that match TRBD1. The CDR3 bases are TGTGCCAGCAGCCGGACAGGGGCTAGCAATCAGCCCCAGCATTTT. It is translated as CASSRTGASNQPQHF.